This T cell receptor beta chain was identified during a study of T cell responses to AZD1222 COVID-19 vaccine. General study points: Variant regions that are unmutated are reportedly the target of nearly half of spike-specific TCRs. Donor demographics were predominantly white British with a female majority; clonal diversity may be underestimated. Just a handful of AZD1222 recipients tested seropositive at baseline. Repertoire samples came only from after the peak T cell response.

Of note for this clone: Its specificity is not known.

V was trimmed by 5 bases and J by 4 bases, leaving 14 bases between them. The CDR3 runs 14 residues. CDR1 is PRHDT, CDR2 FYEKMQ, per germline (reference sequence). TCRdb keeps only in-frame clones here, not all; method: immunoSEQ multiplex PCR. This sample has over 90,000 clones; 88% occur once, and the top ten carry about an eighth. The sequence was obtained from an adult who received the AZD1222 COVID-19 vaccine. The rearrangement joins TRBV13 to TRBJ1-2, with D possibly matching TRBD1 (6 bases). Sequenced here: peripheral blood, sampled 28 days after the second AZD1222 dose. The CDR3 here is CASSLEQGTYGYTF. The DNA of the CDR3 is TGTGCCAGCAGCCTAGAACAGGGAACCTATGGCTACACCTTC. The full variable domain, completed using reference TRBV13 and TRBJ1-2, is AAGVIQSPRHLIKEKRETATLKCYPIPRHDTVYWYQQGPGQDPQFLISFYEKMQSDKGSIPDRFSAQQFSDYHSELNMSSLELGDSALYFCASSLEQGTYGYTFGSGTRLTVV.